This T cell receptor beta chain was sequenced in a study of breast tumors, draining lymph nodes, adjacent tissues. Breast cancer patients provided tissue from their axillary draining lymph nodes. This clonotype was picked up many times. What it recognizes is unknown. TCRdb reprocessed the multiplex PCR reads via MiXCR and lists one record per CDR3 protein. Here the sample spans roughly 110,000 distinct CDR3 sequences, more than 25% being singletons. Broader study findings: Tumors had less TCR diversity than lymph nodes, more than nontumor tissue.

The receptor comes from a female donor with breast cancer. Some clones in this sample may be carry-over from other donors' samples. Sequencing input: axillary lymph node tissue.

CDR3 DNA sequence: TGTGCCAGCAGTCGAGGGGCCCTAGAGCAGTACTTC. Its translation: CASSRGALEQYF. V gene TRBV27 combines with J gene TRBJ2-7; possibly TRBD1 or TRBD2 for D (5 bases each). This CDR3 has 12 amino acids. Per germline, CDR1 MNHEY and CDR2 SMNVEV (reference sequence). V lost 5 bases to trimming and J lost 7 bases, with 12 bases between them.